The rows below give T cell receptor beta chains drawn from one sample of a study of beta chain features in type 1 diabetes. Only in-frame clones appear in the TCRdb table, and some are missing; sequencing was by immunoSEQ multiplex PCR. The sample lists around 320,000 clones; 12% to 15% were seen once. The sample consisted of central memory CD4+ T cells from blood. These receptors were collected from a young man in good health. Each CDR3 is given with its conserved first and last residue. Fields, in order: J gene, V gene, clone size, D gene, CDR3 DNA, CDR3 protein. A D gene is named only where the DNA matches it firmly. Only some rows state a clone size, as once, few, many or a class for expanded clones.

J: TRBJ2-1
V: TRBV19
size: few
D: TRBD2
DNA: TGTGCCAGTAGTAGAAGCGGGGGATACAATGAGCAGTTCTTC
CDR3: CASSRSGGYNEQFF

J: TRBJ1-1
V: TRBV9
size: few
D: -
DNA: TGTGCCAGCAGCGAAGCCCCCGGCACTGAAGCTTTCTTT
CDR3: CASSEAPGTEAFF

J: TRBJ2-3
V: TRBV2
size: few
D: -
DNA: TGTGCCAGCAGTGACCCCGGGTCAGGGGGCACAGATACGCAGTATTTT
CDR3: CASSDPGSGGTDTQYF

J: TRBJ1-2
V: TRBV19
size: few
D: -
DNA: TGTGCCAGTATGAACAGGGACTATGGCTACACCTTC
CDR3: CASMNRDYGYTF

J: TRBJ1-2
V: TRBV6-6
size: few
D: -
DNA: TGTGCCAGCAGTTACCCAACAGGCTACACCTTC
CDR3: CASSYPTGYTF

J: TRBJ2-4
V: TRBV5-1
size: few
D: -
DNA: TGCGCCAGCAGCCCGATCTCGGGGCTAGCCAAAAACATTCAGTACTTC
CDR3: CASSPISGLAKNIQYF

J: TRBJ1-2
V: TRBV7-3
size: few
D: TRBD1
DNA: TGTGCCAGCAGCTTTATGACCCACCCCGGACAGGAGAACGATGGCTACACCTTC
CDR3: CASSFMTHPGQENDGYTF

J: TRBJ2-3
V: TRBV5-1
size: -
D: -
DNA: TGCGCCAGCAGCTTGGGTCGGGCTAGCACAGATACGCAGTATTTT
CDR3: CASSLGRASTDTQYF

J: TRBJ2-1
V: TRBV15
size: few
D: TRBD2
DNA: TGTGCCACCAGCAGAAGGGGTACGCCGGGACTAGCGGGGGGAAAGCAGTTCTTC
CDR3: CATSRRGTPGLAGGKQFF

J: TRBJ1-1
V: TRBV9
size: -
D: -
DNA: TGTGCCAGCAACGACATTAACACTGAAGCTTTCTTT
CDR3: CASNDINTEAFF

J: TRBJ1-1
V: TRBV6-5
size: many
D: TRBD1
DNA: TGTGCCAGCAGCGACAGGGTCTCTGAAGCTTTCTTT
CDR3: CASSDRVSEAFF

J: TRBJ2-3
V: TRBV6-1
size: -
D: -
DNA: TGTGCCATCCAGACGGGAACAGATACGCAGTATTTT
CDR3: CAIQTGTDTQYF

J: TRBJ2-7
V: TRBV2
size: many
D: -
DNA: TGTGCCAGCAAAGGGCAGGGATTCTCCTACGAGCAGTACTTC
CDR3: CASKGQGFSYEQYF

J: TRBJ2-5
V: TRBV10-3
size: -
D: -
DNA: TGTGCCATCAGAGGGACTCAAGAGACCCAGTACTTC
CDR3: CAIRGTQETQYF

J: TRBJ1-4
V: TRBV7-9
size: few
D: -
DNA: TGTGCCAGCAGCTCTCAGGGTTCTAATGAAAAACTGTTTTTT
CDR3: CASSSQGSNEKLFF

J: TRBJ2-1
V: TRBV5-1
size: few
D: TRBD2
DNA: TGCGCCAGCAGTCCAGGGACTAGCGGTAACAATGAGCAGTTCTTC
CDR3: CASSPGTSGNNEQFF

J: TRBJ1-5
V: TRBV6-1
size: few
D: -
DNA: TGTGCCAGCAGACCTACCCAGCGACAGCCCCAGCATTTT
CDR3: CASRPTQRQPQHF

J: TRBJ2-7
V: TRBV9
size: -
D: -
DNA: TGTGCCAGCAGCCGAAGTAGCGACGGCTCCTACGAGCAGTACTTC
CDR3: CASSRSSDGSYEQYF

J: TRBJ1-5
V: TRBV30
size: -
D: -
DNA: TGTGCCTGGAGTAGGCGGTTCAATCAGCCCCAGCATTTT
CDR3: CAWSRRFNQPQHF

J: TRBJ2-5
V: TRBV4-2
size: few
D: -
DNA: TGTGCCAGCAGCTTGATTGGACAGGGAGGGGGCGAGACCCAGTACTTC
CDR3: CASSLIGQGGGETQYF

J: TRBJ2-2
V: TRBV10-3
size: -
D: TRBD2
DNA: TGTGCCATCACCGGGACTAGCGGCACCGGGGAGCTGTTTTTT
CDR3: CAITGTSGTGELFF

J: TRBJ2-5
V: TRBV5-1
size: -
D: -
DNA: TGCGCCAGCAGCTTGCCCCCAAGCGAGACCCAGTACTTC
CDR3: CASSLPPSETQYF

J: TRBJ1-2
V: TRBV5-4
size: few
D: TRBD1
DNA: TGTGCCAGCAGCCGGGACAGGGGATTGACGTATGGCTACACCTTC
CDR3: CASSRDRGLTYGYTF